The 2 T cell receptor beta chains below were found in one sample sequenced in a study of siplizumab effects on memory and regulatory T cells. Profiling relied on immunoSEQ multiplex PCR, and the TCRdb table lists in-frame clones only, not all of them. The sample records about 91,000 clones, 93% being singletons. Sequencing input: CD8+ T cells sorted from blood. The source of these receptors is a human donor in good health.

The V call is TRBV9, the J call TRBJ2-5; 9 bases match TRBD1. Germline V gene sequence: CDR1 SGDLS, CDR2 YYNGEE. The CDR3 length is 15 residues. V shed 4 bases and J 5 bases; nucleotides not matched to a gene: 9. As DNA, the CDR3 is TGTGCCAGCAGCCAAACCGGGACAGGGAAGGAGACCCAGTACTTC. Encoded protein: CASSQTGTGKETQYF.

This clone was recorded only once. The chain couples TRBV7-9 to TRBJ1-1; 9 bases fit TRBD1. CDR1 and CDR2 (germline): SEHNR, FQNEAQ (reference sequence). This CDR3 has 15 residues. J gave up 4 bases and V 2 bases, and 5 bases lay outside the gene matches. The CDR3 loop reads CASSLPRTGVTEAFF. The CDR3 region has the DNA TGTGCCAGCAGCTTACCCCGGACAGGGGTCACTGAAGCTTTCTTT.